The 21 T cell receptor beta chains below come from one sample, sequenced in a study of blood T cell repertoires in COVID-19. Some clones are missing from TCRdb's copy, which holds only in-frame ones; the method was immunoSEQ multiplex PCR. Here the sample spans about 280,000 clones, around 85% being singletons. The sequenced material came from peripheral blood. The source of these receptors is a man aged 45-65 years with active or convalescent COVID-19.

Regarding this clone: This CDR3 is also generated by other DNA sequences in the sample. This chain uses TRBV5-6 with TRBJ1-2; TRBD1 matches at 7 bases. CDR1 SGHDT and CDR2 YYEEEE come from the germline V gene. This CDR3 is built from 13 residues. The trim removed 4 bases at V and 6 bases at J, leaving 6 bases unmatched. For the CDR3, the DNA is TGTGCCAGCAGCCTCAGACAGGGTGATGGCTACACCTTC. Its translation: CASSLRQGDGYTF.

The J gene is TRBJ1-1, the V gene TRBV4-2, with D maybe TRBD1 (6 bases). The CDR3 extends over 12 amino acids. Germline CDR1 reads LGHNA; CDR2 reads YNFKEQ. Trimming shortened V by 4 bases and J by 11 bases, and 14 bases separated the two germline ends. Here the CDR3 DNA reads TGTGCCAGCAGCCCTTTACAGGGCACGGCTTTCTTT. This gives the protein CASSPLQGTAFF.

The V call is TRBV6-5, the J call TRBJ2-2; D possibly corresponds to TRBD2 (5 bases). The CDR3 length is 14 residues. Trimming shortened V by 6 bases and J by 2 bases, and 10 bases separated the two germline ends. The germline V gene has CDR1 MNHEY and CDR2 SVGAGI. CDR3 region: CASRVDFNTGELFF. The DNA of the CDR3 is TGTGCCAGCAGAGTGGACTTTAACACCGGGGAGCTGTTTTTT.

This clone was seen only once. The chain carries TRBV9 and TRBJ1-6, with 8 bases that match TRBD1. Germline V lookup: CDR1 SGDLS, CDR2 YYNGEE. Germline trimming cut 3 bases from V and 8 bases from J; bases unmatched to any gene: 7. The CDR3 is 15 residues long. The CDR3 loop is CASSARQGYDSPLHF. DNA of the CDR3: TGTGCCAGCAGCGCGCGACAGGGGTATGATTCACCCCTCCACTTT.

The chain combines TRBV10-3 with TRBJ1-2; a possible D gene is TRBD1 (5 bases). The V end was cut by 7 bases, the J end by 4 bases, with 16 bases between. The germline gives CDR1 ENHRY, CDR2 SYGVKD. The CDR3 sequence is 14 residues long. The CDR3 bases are TGTGCCATCATGGGAGTCGCCGGGGGCTATGGCTACACCTTC. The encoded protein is CAIMGVAGGYGYTF.

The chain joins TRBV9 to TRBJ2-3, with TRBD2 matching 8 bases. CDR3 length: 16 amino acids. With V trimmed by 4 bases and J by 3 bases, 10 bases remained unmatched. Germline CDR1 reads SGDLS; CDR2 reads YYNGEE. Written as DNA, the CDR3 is TGTGCCAGCAGCCCCGGGGGGGGCCTGGGGACAGATACGCAGTATTTT. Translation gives CASSPGGGLGTDTQYF.

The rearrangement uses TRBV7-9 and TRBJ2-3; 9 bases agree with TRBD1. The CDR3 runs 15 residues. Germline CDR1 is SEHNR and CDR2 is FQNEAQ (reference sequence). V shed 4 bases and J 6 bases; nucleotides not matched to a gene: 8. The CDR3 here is CASSSGQGSRDTQYF. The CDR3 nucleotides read TGTGCCAGCAGCTCCGGACAGGGGAGTCGGGATACGCAGTATTTT.

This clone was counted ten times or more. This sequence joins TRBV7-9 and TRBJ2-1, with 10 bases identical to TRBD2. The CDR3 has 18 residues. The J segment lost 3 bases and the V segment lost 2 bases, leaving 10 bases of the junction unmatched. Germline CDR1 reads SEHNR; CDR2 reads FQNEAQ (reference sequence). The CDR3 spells CASSLRYLAGVVYNEQFF. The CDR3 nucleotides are TGTGCCAGCAGCTTAAGATACCTAGCGGGAGTGGTCTACAATGAGCAGTTCTTC. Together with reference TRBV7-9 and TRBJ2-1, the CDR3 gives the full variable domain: DTGVSQNPRHKITKRGQNVTFRCDPISEHNRLYWYRQTLGQGPEFLTYFQNEAQLEKSRLLSDRFSAERPKGSFSTLEIQRTEQGDSAMYLCASSLRYLAGVVYNEQFFGPGTRLTVL.

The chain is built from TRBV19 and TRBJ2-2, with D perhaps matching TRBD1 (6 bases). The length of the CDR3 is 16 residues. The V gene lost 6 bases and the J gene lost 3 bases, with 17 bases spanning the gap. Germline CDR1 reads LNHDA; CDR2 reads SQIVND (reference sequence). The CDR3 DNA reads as TGTGCCAGTAGGACTAACAGGGCGCGGGACACCGGGGAGCTGTTTTTT. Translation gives CASRTNRARDTGELFF.

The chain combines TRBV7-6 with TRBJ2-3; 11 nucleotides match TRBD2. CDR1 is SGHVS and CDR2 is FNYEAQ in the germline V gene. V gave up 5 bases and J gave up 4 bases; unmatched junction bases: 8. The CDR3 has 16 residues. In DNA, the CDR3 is TGTGCCAGCAGCCTTGGACTAGCGGGTCGTTCAGATACGCAGTATTTT. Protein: CASSLGLAGRSDTQYF.

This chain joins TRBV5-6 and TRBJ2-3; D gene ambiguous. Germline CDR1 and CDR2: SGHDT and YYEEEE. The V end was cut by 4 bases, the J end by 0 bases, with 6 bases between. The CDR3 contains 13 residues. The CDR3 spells CASSLDSTDTQYF. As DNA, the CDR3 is TGTGCCAGCAGCCTAGATAGCACAGATACGCAGTATTTT.

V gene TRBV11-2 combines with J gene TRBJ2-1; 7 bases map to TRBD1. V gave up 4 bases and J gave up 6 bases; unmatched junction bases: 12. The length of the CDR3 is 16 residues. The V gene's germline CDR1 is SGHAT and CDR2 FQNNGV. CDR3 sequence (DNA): TGTGCCAGCAGCTCAATAAGCGACAGGGCGCGCAATGAGCAGTTCTTC. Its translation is CASSSISDRARNEQFF.

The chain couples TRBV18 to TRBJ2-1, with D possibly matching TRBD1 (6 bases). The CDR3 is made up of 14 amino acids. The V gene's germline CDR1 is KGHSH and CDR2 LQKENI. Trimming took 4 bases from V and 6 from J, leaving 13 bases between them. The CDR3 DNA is TGTGCCAGCTCACGGATACAGGGTACCAATGAGCAGTTCTTC. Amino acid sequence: CASSRIQGTNEQFF.

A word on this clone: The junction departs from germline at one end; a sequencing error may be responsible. As DNA, the CDR3 is TGTGCCAGCAGCCAAGCCGGGGAGCACCACTTC. This sequence encodes CASSQAGEHHF. The chain employs TRBV3-1 (or the pseudogene TRBV3-2) and TRBJ2-7; a possible D gene is TRBD2 (5 bases). CDR3 length equals 11 residues. The germline V gene encodes CDR1 LGHDT and CDR2 YNNKEL (reference sequence).

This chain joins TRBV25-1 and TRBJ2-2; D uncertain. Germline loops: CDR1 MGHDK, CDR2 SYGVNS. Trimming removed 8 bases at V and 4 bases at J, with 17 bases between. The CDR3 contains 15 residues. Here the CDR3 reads CASRRSGPGTGELFF. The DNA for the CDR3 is TGTGCCAGCCGCCGGAGTGGCCCCGGCACCGGGGAGCTGTTTTTT.

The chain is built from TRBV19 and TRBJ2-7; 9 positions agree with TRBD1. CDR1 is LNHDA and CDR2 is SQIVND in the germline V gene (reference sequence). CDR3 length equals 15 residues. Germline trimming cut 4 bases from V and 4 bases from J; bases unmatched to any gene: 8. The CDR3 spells CASSTIDRGKYEQYF. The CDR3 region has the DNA TGTGCCAGTAGTACCATAGACAGGGGGAAATACGAGCAGTACTTC. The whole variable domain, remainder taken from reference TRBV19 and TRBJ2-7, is DGGITQSPKYLFRKEGQNVTLSCEQNLNHDAMYWYRQDPGQGLRLIYYSQIVNDFQKGDIAEGYSVSREKKESFPLTVTSAQKNPTAFYLCASSTIDRGKYEQYFGPGTRLTVT.

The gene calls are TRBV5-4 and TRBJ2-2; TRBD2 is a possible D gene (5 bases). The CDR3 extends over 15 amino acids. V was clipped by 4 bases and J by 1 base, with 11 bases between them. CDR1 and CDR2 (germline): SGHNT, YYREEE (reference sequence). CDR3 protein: CASSPRTGNTGELFF. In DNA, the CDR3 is TGTGCCAGCAGCCCTAGGACTGGGAACACCGGGGAGCTGTTTTTT.

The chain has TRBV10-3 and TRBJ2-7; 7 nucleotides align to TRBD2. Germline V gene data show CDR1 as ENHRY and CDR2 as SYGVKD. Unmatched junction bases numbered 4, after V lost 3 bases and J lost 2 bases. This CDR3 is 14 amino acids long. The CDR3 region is CAISEGEGPYEQYF. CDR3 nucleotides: TGTGCCATCAGTGAAGGGGAGGGGCCCTACGAGCAGTACTTC.

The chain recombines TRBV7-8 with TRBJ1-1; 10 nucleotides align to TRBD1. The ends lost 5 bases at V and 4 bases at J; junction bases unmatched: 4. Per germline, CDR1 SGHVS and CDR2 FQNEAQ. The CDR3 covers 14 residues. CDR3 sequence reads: CASSAGTGATEAFF. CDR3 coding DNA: TGTGCCAGCAGCGCCGGGACAGGGGCCACTGAAGCTTTCTTT. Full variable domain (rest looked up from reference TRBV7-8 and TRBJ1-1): GAGVSQSPRYKVAKRGQDVALRCDPISGHVSLFWYQQALGQGPEFLTYFQNEAQLDKSGLPSDRFFAERPEGSVSTLKIQRTQQEDSAVYLCASSAGTGATEAFFGQGTRLTVV.

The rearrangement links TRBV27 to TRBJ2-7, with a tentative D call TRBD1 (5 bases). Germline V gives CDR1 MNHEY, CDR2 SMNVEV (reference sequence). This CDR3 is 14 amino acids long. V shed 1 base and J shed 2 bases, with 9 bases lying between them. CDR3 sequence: CASSLLGATYEQYF. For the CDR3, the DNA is TGTGCCAGCAGTTTATTAGGGGCAACCTACGAGCAGTACTTC.

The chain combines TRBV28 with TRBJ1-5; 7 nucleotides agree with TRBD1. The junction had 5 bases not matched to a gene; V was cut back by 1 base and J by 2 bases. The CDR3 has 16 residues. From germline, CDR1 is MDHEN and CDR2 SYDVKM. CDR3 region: CASSLSGGYRNQPQHF. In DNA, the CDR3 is TGTGCCAGCAGTTTATCAGGGGGGTATCGCAATCAGCCCCAGCATTTT.